The rows below give T cell receptor beta chains drawn from one sample of a study of T cell repertoires in cytomegalovirus infection. TCRdb passed the reads through MiXCR, listing each CDR3 protein once. The sample yields approximately 490,000 distinct CDR3 sequences, approximately 10% seen once. Sequencing was done on a sample of PBMCs. Source of these receptors: a human donor in good health (CMV status not recorded). Some clones in this sample may be carry-over from other donors' samples. CDR3s include the opening cysteine and the closing phenylalanine or tryptophan. A D gene is named only where the DNA matches it firmly. Some rows mark clone size as missing; the rest say once, few, many or name a class of expanded clone.

J,size,V,D,CDR3,DNA
TRBJ1-1,many,TRBV6-1,NA,CASSEHDSGAGEPFF,TGTGCCAGCAGTGAACACGACTCGGGGGCAGGGGAGCCTTTCTTT
TRBJ2-7,many,TRBV7-2,TRBD2,CASSPGLAGAYEQYF,TGTGCCAGCAGCCCCGGACTAGCGGGGGCCTACGAGCAGTACTTC
TRBJ1-2,NA,TRBV5-4,TRBD1,CASTPDRAGYGYTF,TGTGCCAGCACTCCGGACAGGGCTGGCTATGGCTACACCTTC
TRBJ1-5,many,TRBV4-2,NA,CASSQDSKGYSNQPQHF,TGTGCCAGCAGCCAAGATTCGAAAGGTTATAGCAATCAGCCCCAGCATTTT
TRBJ2-1,few,TRBV20-1,NA,CSARDVAETHTTQFF,TGCAGTGCTAGAGATGTGGCGGAGACCCATACAACCCAGTTCTTC
TRBJ2-6,many,TRBV28,NA,CASRTGSSGANVLTF,TGTGCCAGCAGAACAGGGTCTTCTGGGGCCAACGTCCTGACTTTC
TRBJ2-7,few,TRBV3-1,TRBD2,CASSQDRREPGEQYF,TGTGCCAGCAGCCAAGATCGGCGGGAGCCGGGGGAGCAGTACTTC
TRBJ2-7,NA,TRBV20-1,NA,CSARDSPLSYEQYF,TGCAGTGCTAGAGATTCACCCTTATCCTACGAGCAGTACTTC
TRBJ2-5,many,TRBV28,NA,CASSTPRVETQYF,TGTGCCAGCAGCACCCCTCGGGTAGAGACCCAGTACTTC
TRBJ1-3,many,TRBV2,NA,CASSAESLPSRNTIYF,TGTGCCAGCAGTGCGGAGTCTCTCCCCTCGAGAAACACCATATATTTT
TRBJ2-3,many,TRBV2,NA,CASRGLTDTQYF,TGTGCCAGCAGGGGGCTCACAGATACGCAGTATTTT
TRBJ1-1,NA,TRBV4-2,NA,CASSQDSRGLVAFF,TGTGCCAGCAGCCAAGATAGTCGGGGGCTGGTAGCTTTCTTT
TRBJ2-1,few,TRBV3-1,NA,CASSQETFSEQFF,TGTGCCAGCAGCCAAGAAACTTTTAGTGAGCAGTTCTTC
TRBJ2-1,many,TRBV12-3/TRBV12-4,NA,CASSFDRYNEQFF,TGTGCCAGCAGTTTTGACAGGTACAATGAGCAGTTCTTC
TRBJ1-2,many,TRBV5-4,NA,CASSLGGQNYGYTF,TGTGCCAGCAGCTTGGGGGGACAAAACTATGGCTACACCTTC
TRBJ1-2,many,TRBV4-2,NA,CASSQEYRALEGYTF,TGTGCCAGCAGCCAAGAATACAGGGCCCTCGAAGGCTACACCTTC
TRBJ1-1,NA,TRBV7-9,TRBD1,CASSLARDSPMNTEAFF,TGTGCCAGCAGCTTAGCCCGGGACAGCCCAATGAACACTGAAGCTTTCTTT
TRBJ1-2,many,TRBV12-5,NA,CASGLVPGEYGYTF,TGTGCTAGTGGTTTGGTTCCAGGGGAGTACGGCTACACCTTC
TRBJ2-1,NA,TRBV6-2/TRBV6-3,TRBD2,CASKLASGTDEQFF,TGTGCCAGCAAGTTAGCTAGCGGGACCGATGAGCAGTTCTTC
TRBJ1-1,NA,TRBV10-2,NA,CASQNRLNTEAFF,TGCGCCAGCCAAAACAGGTTGAACACTGAAGCTTTCTTT
TRBJ1-3,NA,TRBV28,NA,CASSLLYPSGENTIYF,TGTGCCAGCAGTTTACTCTACCCTTCAGGCGAAAACACCATATATTTT
TRBJ2-5,many,TRBV5-4,NA,CASEGQETQYF,TGTGCCAGCGAGGGACAAGAGACCCAGTACTTC
TRBJ2-3,NA,TRBV20-1,TRBD2,CSANGGSEGSTDTQYF,TGCAGTGCTAACGGCGGGAGTGAGGGAAGCACAGATACGCAGTATTTT
TRBJ1-1,many,TRBV28,NA,CASSFWDTREAFF,TGTGCCAGCAGTTTTTGGGACACTCGTGAAGCTTTCTTT
TRBJ2-1,many,TRBV2,TRBD2,CASGLEAGGYNEQFF,TGTGCCAGCGGGCTCGAAGCGGGAGGCTACAATGAGCAGTTCTTC
TRBJ1-2,many,TRBV12-5,NA,CASGFGGIPLVTF,TGTGCTAGTGGTTTTGGAGGGATCCCACTAGTGACCTTC
TRBJ2-7,many,TRBV27,NA,CASSSLDGGQYF,TGTGCCAGCAGTTCCCTTGATGGGGGGCAGTACTTC
TRBJ2-3,NA,TRBV5-1,NA,CASTTLASDTQYF,TGCGCCAGCACCACGCTAGCTTCAGATACGCAGTATTTT
TRBJ2-1,many,TRBV5-1,NA,CASSWGLEQFF,TGCGCCAGCAGTTGGGGCTTAGAGCAGTTCTTC
TRBJ2-2,many,TRBV4-1,TRBD1,CASSQSGQGIGELFF,TGCGCCAGCAGCCAGAGTGGACAGGGGATCGGGGAGCTGTTTTTT
TRBJ1-5,few,TRBV9,TRBD1,CASSATGVANQPQHF,TGTGCCAGCAGCGCGACAGGGGTTGCCAATCAGCCCCAGCATTTT
TRBJ2-7,few,TRBV20-1,TRBD1,CSARVPGQGTYEQYF,TGCAGTGCTAGAGTCCCGGGACAGGGAACCTACGAGCAGTACTTC
TRBJ2-6,NA,TRBV9,NA,CASSVGHSGANVLTF,TGTGCCAGCAGCGTAGGACACTCTGGGGCCAACGTCCTGACTTTC
TRBJ2-3,many,TRBV7-9,TRBD2,CASSSGTSGISTDTQYF,TGTGCCAGCAGCTCAGGGACTAGCGGGATAAGCACAGATACGCAGTATTTT
TRBJ1-5,few,TRBV12-3/TRBV12-4,TRBD1,CASRAGGLNQPQHF,TGTGCCAGCAGGGCAGGGGGCCTGAATCAGCCCCAGCATTTT
TRBJ2-7,many,TRBV7-3,TRBD1,CASSSQGATEQYF,TGTGCCAGCAGCTCACAGGGGGCTACCGAGCAGTACTTC
TRBJ1-4,NA,TRBV5-1,NA,CASSFSTATNEKLFF,TGCGCCAGCAGCTTTTCCACGGCAACTAATGAAAAACTGTTTTTT
TRBJ2-1,many,TRBV5-4,TRBD2,CASSPVRGGLFNEQFF,TGTGCCAGCAGCCCAGTACGGGGGGGCCTCTTCAATGAGCAGTTCTTC
TRBJ1-2,few,TRBV6-2/TRBV6-3,TRBD1,CASSYVLTGRNYGYTF,TGTGCCAGCAGTTACGTCCTGACAGGGCGGAACTATGGCTACACCTTC
TRBJ2-1,NA,TRBV5-4,TRBD2,CASSSRREGNEQFF,TGTGCCAGCAGCTCCCGGCGGGAGGGTAATGAGCAGTTCTTC
TRBJ2-3,many,TRBV14,NA,CASSLLRGGGTDTQYF,TGTGCCAGCAGCCTCCTCAGGGGTGGAGGCACAGATACGCAGTATTTT
TRBJ2-5,NA,TRBV29-1,NA,CSVEPFQSGETQYF,TGCAGCGTTGAACCCTTCCAAAGCGGGGAGACCCAGTACTTC
TRBJ2-7,many,TRBV20-1,NA,CSARRSGSGSYEQYF,TGCAGTGCTAGACGTTCGGGTTCCGGCTCCTACGAGCAGTACTTC
TRBJ1-6,NA,TRBV27,NA,CASTPDDTGYNSPLHF,TGTGCCAGCACCCCGGATGATACAGGGTATAATTCACCCCTCCACTTT
TRBJ2-2,many,TRBV7-8,NA,CASSLAGADGELFF,TGTGCCAGCAGCTTGGCCGGCGCGGACGGGGAGCTGTTTTTT
TRBJ1-2,many,TRBV5-4,TRBD1,CASSLGMDRAYGYTF,TGTGCCAGCAGCTTGGGGATGGACAGGGCCTATGGCTACACCTTC
TRBJ2-7,many,TRBV7-2,TRBD2,CASRAGSSGIYEQYF,TGTGCCAGCAGGGCAGGGTCTAGCGGGATCTACGAGCAGTACTTC
TRBJ2-1,NA,TRBV4-1,NA,CASSLLGTHDNEQFF,TGCGCCAGCAGCCTCCTCGGGACCCACGACAATGAGCAGTTCTTC
TRBJ2-7,NA,TRBV28,NA,CASSSRGLEQYF,TGTGCCAGCAGTTCTCGCGGCCTGGAGCAGTACTTC
TRBJ1-2,few,TRBV9,NA,CASSAETALYTF,TGTGCCAGCAGCGCGGAGACAGCACTGTACACCTTC